These 21 T cell receptor beta chains came from one sample sequenced in a study of PD-1 blockade in classical Hodgkin lymphoma. Produced via immunoSEQ multiplex PCR; TCRdb's table is partial and in-frame only. The sample lists tens of thousands of clones, around 88% occurring once. Every patient experienced relapse after autologous stem cell transplantation, and brentuximab vedotin exposure varied. The sequences come from peripheral blood mononuclear cells (PBMCs), collected at baseline. Source of these receptors: a human donor with classical Hodgkin lymphoma.

The rearrangement links TRBV6-6 to TRBJ2-7; 7 nucleotides line up with TRBD2. Germline loops: CDR1 MNHNY, CDR2 SVGAGI (reference sequence). This CDR3 is built from 15 residues. V shed 5 bases and J 1 base; nucleotides not matched to a gene: 8. CDR3 sequence: CASSLAESFSYEQYF. The DNA for the CDR3 is TGTGCCAGCAGTCTAGCGGAGAGTTTTTCCTACGAGCAGTACTTC.

The chain uses TRBV18 and TRBJ2-3; D might be TRBD1 (6 bases). Trimming removed 3 bases from V and 2 bases from J, with 9 bases in between. This CDR3 spans 14 amino acids. Germline assignment: CDR1 KGHSH and CDR2 LQKENI. The chain's CDR3 is CASSPGQITDTQYF. In DNA, the CDR3 is TGTGCCAGCTCACCTGGACAGATCACAGATACGCAGTATTTT.

The chain carries TRBV30 and TRBJ2-7; D may correspond to TRBD1 or TRBD2 (7 bases each). Trimming stripped 2 bases from V and 9 bases from J, with 23 bases between. Germline-derived CDR1 and CDR2 are GTSNPN and SVGIG (reference sequence). This CDR3 region has 15 residues. The CDR3 DNA reads as TGTGCCTGGAGTAATAGGGGGGGACAGCAGACCTGGCAGTACTTC. This sequence encodes CAWSNRGGQQTWQYF.

The chain has TRBV19 and TRBJ2-3; a weak D match, TRBD1 (7 bases). This CDR3 is built from 16 residues. Trimming shortened V by 4 bases and J by 0 bases, and 14 bases separated the two germline ends. Germline lookup yields CDR1 LNHDA and CDR2 SQIVND (reference sequence). As DNA, the CDR3 is TGTGCCAGTAGTAACGTCAGGGGGGCGAGCACAGATACGCAGTATTTT. Its translation: CASSNVRGASTDTQYF. The whole variable domain, remainder taken from reference TRBV19 and TRBJ2-3, is DGGITQSPKYLFRKEGQNVTLSCEQNLNHDAMYWYRQDPGQGLRLIYYSQIVNDFQKGDIAEGYSVSREKKESFPLTVTSAQKNPTAFYLCASSNVRGASTDTQYFGPGTRLTVL.

CDR3 in amino acids: CASSGGPGQGHFSYEQYF. The CDR3 nucleotides are TGTGCCAGCAGCGGAGGCCCTGGACAGGGCCACTTCTCTTACGAGCAGTACTTC. The chain has TRBV4-2 and TRBJ2-7, with 8 bases identical to TRBD1. The CDR3 loop spans 18 amino acids. J was trimmed by 4 bases and V by 5 bases; bases with no gene match: 19. Germline values: CDR1 LGHNA, CDR2 YNFKEQ.

This clone was detected only a few times. The chain has TRBV7-6 and TRBJ2-1; 8 bases agree with TRBD2. Germline trimming cut 1 base from V and 0 bases from J; bases unmatched to any gene: 2. This CDR3 region has 16 residues. Germline V CDR1 and CDR2: SGHVS, FNYEAQ. In nucleotides, the CDR3 is TGTGCCAGCAGCTTAGACGGGGGGGACTCCTACAATGAGCAGTTCTTC. Its protein product is CASSLDGGDSYNEQFF.

Only one count was recorded for this clone. The V gene is TRBV6-6, the J gene TRBJ1-5, with D possibly being TRBD1 (5 bases). V gave up 5 bases and J gave up 1 base, with 9 bases separating them. CDR3 length: 14 amino acids. CDR1 and CDR2 from the germline V gene are MNHNY and SVGAGI (reference sequence). The CDR3 here is CASSVQGSNQPQHF. CDR3 nucleotide sequence: TGTGCCAGCAGTGTTCAGGGAAGCAATCAGCCCCAGCATTTT.

In regard to this clone: A read error is likely, as this CDR3 ends without the conserved phenylalanine or tryptophan. V and J are TRBV4-3 and TRBJ1-2, with D unclear. Trimming took off 4 bases at V and 4 bases at J, with 19 bases between the two ends. Germline assignment: CDR1 LGHNA and CDR2 YSLEER. CDR3 size: 16 residues. CDR3 in amino acids: CASSREVPGRSYGYTL. CDR3 DNA: TGCGCCAGCAGCCGCGAAGTTCCGGGAAGAAGCTATGGCTACACCCTC.

By share of the sample, this clone is medium-sized. This sequence joins TRBV2 and TRBJ1-2; perhaps TRBD1 as D (6 bases). CDR1 is SNHLY, CDR2 FYNNEI, per germline. The CDR3 totals 14 residues. The V end lost 6 bases, the J end lost 4 bases, and 15 bases lay between the germline ends. The CDR3 spells CASRPMVGAYGYTF. The CDR3 region has the DNA TGTGCCAGCAGGCCTATGGTGGGGGCCTATGGCTACACCTTC.

This sequence joins TRBV4-1 and TRBJ2-7, with TRBD2 matching over 11 bases. V was clipped by 0 bases and J by 4 bases; unmatched bases: 5. This CDR3 spans 16 amino acids. Looked up from germline, CDR1 is MGHRA and CDR2 is YSYEKL. The CDR3 DNA follows: TGCGCCAGCAGCCAAGAGGTAGCGGGGGGGCGGTACGAGCAGTACTTC. Translated, it gives CASSQEVAGGRYEQYF.

The chain recombines TRBV28 with TRBJ1-1; D perhaps matches TRBD1 (5 bases). The ends were cut back, 2 bases at V and 3 bases at J, with 10 bases in the middle. CDR1 is MDHEN and CDR2 is SYDVKM in the germline V gene. There are 14 residues in the CDR3. DNA for the CDR3: TGTGCCAGCAGTTTAACAGGCGAGGACACTGAAGCTTTCTTT. It encodes CASSLTGEDTEAFF. Based on the CDR3 plus reference TRBV28 and TRBJ1-1, the full variable domain is DVKVTQSSRYLVKRTGEKVFLECVQDMDHENMFWYRQDPGLGLRLIYFSYDVKMKEKGDIPEGYSVSREKKERFSLILESASTNQTSMYLCASSLTGEDTEAFFGQGTRLTVV.

CDR3 coding DNA: TGCGCCAGCAGCTTCAACGGGTTAGAAGGGTTGTATGAGCAGTTCTTC. Translation gives CASSFNGLEGLYEQFF. V usage is TRBV5-1 and J usage is TRBJ2-1; D is ambiguous. Germline assignment: CDR1 SGHRS and CDR2 YFSETQ. The CDR3 runs to 16 residues. The germline V and J ends were trimmed by 2 bases and 8 bases, with 20 bases remaining between them.

This chain links TRBV21-1 with TRBJ2-5; the DNA was not compared with TRBD1, the D call given in the table. TRBV21-1 is labeled a pseudogene. This CDR3 region has 16 residues. CDR3 bases: TGTGCCAGCAGCAAGGGCATGACCAAAAGAAGGGAGACCCAGTACTTC. This codes for CASSKGMTKRRETQYF.

This clone was observed once. The chain uses TRBV29-1 and TRBJ2-7; D unclear. V was trimmed by 5 bases and J by 0 bases, leaving 11 bases between them. Germline-derived CDR1 and CDR2 are SQVTM and ANQGSEA. CDR3 length: 13 residues. Here the CDR3 reads CSVRRISSYEQYF. CDR3 nucleotides: TGCAGCGTTAGACGTATCAGCTCCTACGAGCAGTACTTC.

The genes are TRBV19 and TRBJ1-5; D uncertain. CDR3 length: 15 residues. Deletions cut 2 bases from V and 6 bases from J, with 14 bases between. CDR1 and CDR2 from the germline V gene are LNHDA and SQIVND (reference sequence). CDR3 DNA sequence: TGTGCCAGTAGTATACTCCGAGAGGGCAGTCAGCCCCAGCATTTT. Translating it yields CASSILREGSQPQHF.

The CDR3, as DNA: TGTGCTAGTGGTTTGTTGTTCACTGAAGCTTTCTTT. Its protein is CASGLLFTEAFF. The chain has TRBV12-5 and TRBJ1-1; D is ambiguous. This CDR3 is 12 amino acids long. Deletions cut 2 bases from V and 4 bases from J, with 5 bases between. Germline lookup yields CDR1 LGHNT and CDR2 FRNRAP.

The genes are TRBV25-1 and TRBJ2-5; the D is unclear. This CDR3 comprises 11 residues. Looked up from germline, CDR1 is MGHDK and CDR2 is SYGVNS. The germline V and J ends were trimmed by 6 bases and 1 base, with 3 bases remaining between them. The CDR3 protein is CASRTQETQYF. The CDR3 DNA is TGTGCCAGCAGAACCCAAGAGACCCAGTACTTC.

The chain uses TRBV30 and TRBJ2-6; 7 positions agree with TRBD2. CDR1 and CDR2 (germline): GTSNPN, SVGIG (reference sequence). The CDR3 length is 14 residues. V was pared by 5 bases and J by 2 bases, with 3 bases of the junction left unmatched. The CDR3 DNA sequence: TGTGCCTGGGGGGCGGGGGCTGGGGCCAACGTCCTGACTTTC. It encodes CAWGAGAGANVLTF.

The V and J genes are TRBV14 and TRBJ1-1; D remains unclear. Per germline, CDR1 SGHDN and CDR2 FVKESK. There are 16 residues in the CDR3. Trimming took off 4 bases at V and 0 bases at J, with 15 bases between the two ends. This CDR3 reads CASSPGDGFLNTEAFF. The DNA for the CDR3 is TGTGCCAGCAGCCCTGGAGACGGATTTCTGAACACTGAAGCTTTCTTT.

The chain couples TRBV6-5 to TRBJ2-1; D uncertain. V lost 5 bases, J lost 5 bases, and 4 bases lay in between. The CDR3 length is 11 residues. Germline-derived CDR1 and CDR2 are MNHEY and SVGAGI. The CDR3 nucleotides read TGTGCCAGCAGTGAAAACAATGAGCAGTTCTTC. This gives the protein CASSENNEQFF.

J is TRBJ1-6 and V is TRBV6-5; D gene uncertain. Per the germline V gene, CDR1 is MNHEY and CDR2 is SVGAGI. The CDR3 is 13 amino acids. Trimming removed 0 bases from V and 14 bases from J, with 11 bases in between. This CDR3 reads CASSYSGGASLHF. As DNA, the CDR3 is TGTGCCAGCAGTTACTCGGGAGGAGCGTCCCTCCACTTT.